Sequencing of this T cell receptor beta chain was carried out in a study of shared clonotypes between healthy human individuals. For the study at large: Per donor, CD8 memory used one plate, CD8 naive used two, CD4 memory used three and CD4 naive used three. The study, taken as a whole, reports: Naive subsets usually exceeded memory subsets in estimated richness.

This CDR3 contains 15 residues. Germline V lookup: CDR1 SGHTA, CDR2 FQGNSA. With 0 bases removed from V and 5 bases from J, the gap between germline ends came to 13 bases. As regards this clone: Antigen unknown.

Once extracted for a subset, genomic DNA was divided evenly among several immunoSEQ plates. Data came from immunoSEQ multiplex PCR; TCRdb stores just in-frame clones and leaves some out. The sample contains around 2.1 million clones, approximately 94% of which appear only once. What was sequenced was naive CD4+ T cells sorted from blood. The subset: CD45RA+ positively selected. The TCR originated in a man between 18 and 35 years old in good health. This chain uses TRBV7-2 with TRBJ1-2; D ambiguous. CDR3 sequence: CASSLAGPGIYGYTF. CDR3 coding DNA: TGTGCCAGCAGCTTAGCGGGTCCTGGGATTTATGGCTACACCTTC.